This T cell receptor (beta chain) came from a study of T cell repertoires in cytomegalovirus infection. Study-wide context: Peptides in the study included HLA-C-restricted and HLA-B-restricted CMV epitopes. Public TCR beta signature analysis indicated the presence of both CMV infection and matching HLA type.

This clonotype was detected a few times. The antigen is undetermined. Study-wide results and limits: CMV carriers having the relevant HLA were flagged by cumulative public TCR beta family frequency. What dominated the ex vivo response were HLA-C-restricted CMV-specific TCR beta clonotypes.

Each CDR3 protein gets one entry after TCRdb re-called the reads with MiXCR. The sample has some 800,000 distinct CDR3 sequences, 30% to 35% seen once. The V segment lost 5 bases and the J segment 4 bases; nucleotides outside the gene matches: 8. Germline CDR1 reads SGHVS; CDR2 reads FNYEAQ. This CDR3 has 15 amino acids. The sequencing here drew on cultured CD8+ T cells from PBMCs, taken from culture after CMV antigen stimulation. The rearrangement joins TRBV7-6 to TRBJ1-1, with 9 positions matching TRBD1. The clonotype was recovered from a human donor in good health (CMV status not recorded). Some clones in this sample may be carry-over from other donors' samples. The CDR3 DNA follows: TGTGCCAGCAGCACTCGACAGGGGGGTTTCACTGAAGCTTTCTTT. Protein: CASSTRQGGFTEAFF.